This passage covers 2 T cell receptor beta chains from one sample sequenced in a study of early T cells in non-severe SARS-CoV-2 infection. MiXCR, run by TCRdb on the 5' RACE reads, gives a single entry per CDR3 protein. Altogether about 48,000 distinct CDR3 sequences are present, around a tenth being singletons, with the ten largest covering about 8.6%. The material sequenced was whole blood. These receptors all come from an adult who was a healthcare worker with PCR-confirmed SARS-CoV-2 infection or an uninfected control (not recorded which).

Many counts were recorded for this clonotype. CDR3 region: CASGGSDRAYGYTF. The CDR3 nucleotides are TGTGCCAGCGGGGGGTCAGACCGGGCCTATGGCTACACCTTC. This sequence joins TRBV7-2 and TRBJ1-2, with a tentative D call TRBD1 (5 bases). The CDR3 is 14 amino acids. The V end lost 8 bases, the J end lost 4 bases, and 17 bases lay between the germline ends. Germline loops: CDR1 SGHTA, CDR2 FQGNSA. Full variable domain (rest looked up from reference TRBV7-2 and TRBJ1-2): GAGVSQSPSNKVTEKGKDVELRCDPISGHTALYWYRQSLGQGLEFLIYFQGNSAPDKSGLPSDRFSAERTGGSVSTLTIQRTQQEDSAVYLCASGGSDRAYGYTFGSGTRLTVV.

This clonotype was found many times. The CDR3 sequence is CASGGQSNTEAFF. CDR3 coding DNA: TGCGCCAGCGGCGGACAGTCTAACACTGAAGCTTTCTTT. This chain joins TRBV5-1 and TRBJ1-1; tentatively, D is TRBD1 (6 bases). V lost 7 bases to trimming and J lost 2 bases, with 12 bases between them. Germline V lookup: CDR1 SGHRS, CDR2 YFSETQ. The CDR3 length is 13 residues.